Here is one T cell receptor (beta chain) with its context. Its antigen is not known. The data originate from a study of T cell responses to AZD1222 COVID-19 vaccine. Findings of the study overall: A rise in Spike-specific TCR breadth and depth followed two AZD1222 doses. AZD1222 recipients seropositive at baseline numbered only 5 to 7. Donors were chiefly white British, with a greater number of females, and clonal diversity was perhaps underestimated.

Sequencing was performed with immunoSEQ multiplex PCR; in TCRdb, only in-frame clones are kept and a portion is missing. The table records about 110,000 clones, 70% to 90% of them present only once. The CDR3 spans 15 residues. Germline V gene lookup returns CDR1 MNHEY and CDR2 SVGEGT. Trimming at V came to 6 bases and at J to 2 bases, leaving 8 bases not matched to a gene. Sequenced here: peripheral blood, sampled 28 days after the second AZD1222 dose. The origin of this receptor is an adult who received the AZD1222 COVID-19 vaccine. The chain is built from TRBV6-2 or TRBV6-3 and TRBJ2-3; 7 bases line up with TRBD2. CDR3 loop: CASSPPAGPTDTQYF. The CDR3 bases are TGTGCCAGCAGCCCTCCAGCGGGGCCCACAGATACGCAGTATTTT.